The 32 T cell receptor beta chains reported below all come from one sample, sequenced in a study of blood T cell repertoires in COVID-19. Clones were read by immunoSEQ multiplex PCR, and TCRdb kept only the in-frame ones, dropping some. Here the sample spans around 100,000 clones, about 88% being singletons. Sequencing input: peripheral blood. These receptors were collected from a man aged 80 or over with acute or convalescent COVID-19.

The rearrangement links TRBV7-6 to TRBJ1-6, with a weak D call TRBD1 (6 bases). Trimming pared 5 bases from V and 8 bases from J, leaving 16 bases between. This CDR3 has 15 amino acids. Germline CDR1 is SGHVS and CDR2 is FNYEAQ. This CDR3 is CASSPLREGDSPLHF. CDR3 nucleotides: TGTGCCAGCAGCCCCCTCAGGGAGGGGGATTCACCCCTCCACTTT. Drawing the rest from reference TRBV7-6 and TRBJ1-6, the complete variable domain is GAGVSQSPRYKVTKRGQDVALRCDPISGHVSLYWYRQALGQGPEFLTYFNYEAQQDKSGLPNDRFSAERPEGSISTLTIQRTEQRDSAMYRCASSPLREGDSPLHFGNGTRLTVT.

The chain is built from TRBV3-1 (or the pseudogene TRBV3-2) and TRBJ2-7; no firm D call. Germline loops: CDR1 LGHDT, CDR2 YNNKEL (reference sequence). V was trimmed by 1 base and J by 3 bases, leaving 10 bases between them. CDR3 length: 14 residues. CDR3: CASSQGRRLYEQYF. The CDR3 region has the DNA TGTGCCAGCAGCCAAGGTCGCAGACTCTACGAGCAGTACTTC.

The CDR3 protein is CASSDATGYNSPLHF. The DNA for the CDR3 is TGTGCCAGCAGCGACGCGACAGGCTATAATTCACCCCTCCACTTT. This sequence joins TRBV9 and TRBJ1-6; tentative D call: TRBD1 (6 bases). The CDR3 extends over 15 amino acids. Trimming removed 3 bases at V and 3 bases at J, with 10 bases between. CDR1 and CDR2 from the germline V gene are SGDLS and YYNGEE.

A single count supports this clone. This chain uses TRBV5-5 with TRBJ2-3, with a possible D match to TRBD1 (6 bases). Germline CDR1 and CDR2: SGHKS and YYEKEE (reference sequence). The CDR3 spans 15 residues. V lost 4 bases and J lost 7, with 19 bases in between. The CDR3 nucleotides are TGTGCCAGCAGCCCACCGGACAGAACAACTTATACGCAGTATTTT. Translation: CASSPPDRTTYTQYF.

This clone was found once. The chain combines TRBV5-1 with TRBJ2-5, with D possibly TRBD2 on 6 matching bases. Germline V gene lookup returns CDR1 SGHRS and CDR2 YFSETQ. V lost 1 base and J lost 4, with 17 bases in between. The CDR3 consists of 16 residues. For the CDR3, the DNA is TGCGCCAGCAGCTTGAGTGGCGGGGACGAGGGAGAGACCCAGTACTTC. Protein: CASSLSGGDEGETQYF. Full variable domain (missing parts from reference TRBV5-1 and TRBJ2-5): KAGVTQTPRYLIKTRGQQVTLSCSPISGHRSVSWYQQTPGQGLQFLFEYFSETQRNKGNFPGRFSGRQFSNSRSEMNVSTLELGDSALYLCASSLSGGDEGETQYFGPGTRLLVL.

The rearrangement links TRBV6-2 or TRBV6-3 to TRBJ2-5; D may be TRBD2 (6 bases). Germline V gene data show CDR1 as MNHEY and CDR2 as SVGEGT. The CDR3 extends over 14 amino acids. V lost 6 bases and J 2 bases, leaving 13 bases between the germline ends. The CDR3 protein is CASSEGGTQETQYF. In DNA, the CDR3 is TGTGCCAGCAGCGAAGGAGGGACTCAAGAGACCCAGTACTTC.

Here the CDR3 reads CASSQTGHLQTEAFF. In nucleotides, the CDR3 is TGTGCCAGCAGCCAGACAGGACATCTCCAAACTGAAGCTTTCTTT. The chain combines TRBV6-5 with TRBJ1-1; possible D gene TRBD1, 6 bases. V lost 6 bases to trimming and J lost 5 bases, with 19 bases between them. The CDR3 loop spans 15 amino acids. Germline CDR1 MNHEY, CDR2 SVGAGI.

Concerning this clone itself: The same CDR3 is also encoded by other DNA sequences in this sample. The chain employs TRBV10-3 and TRBJ2-7; TRBD1 matches 8 bases. Unmatched junction bases numbered 11, after V lost 10 bases and J lost 6 bases. Per germline, CDR1 ENHRY and CDR2 SYGVKD. The length of the CDR3 is 13 residues. CDR3: CASRPDREGEQYF. CDR3 coding DNA: TGTGCCAGCAGGCCGGACAGGGAAGGCGAGCAGTACTTC.

The chain couples TRBV11-2 to TRBJ1-1, with 8 bases lining up with TRBD1. Losses at the gene ends were 1 base for V and 5 bases for J; bases not matched to a gene: 6. The germline gives CDR1 SGHAT, CDR2 FQNNGV. The length of the CDR3 is 15 residues. The CDR3 nucleotides are TGTGCCAGCAGCTTAGGGGCAGGGGGCTTTACTGAAGCTTTCTTT. This codes for CASSLGAGGFTEAFF.

The rearrangement links TRBV5-5 to TRBJ1-5, with 9 bases fitting TRBD1. CDR3 size: 19 residues. Germline V gene lookup returns CDR1 SGHKS and CDR2 YYEKEE (reference sequence). The ends lost 7 bases at V and 1 base at J; junction bases unmatched: 18. In nucleotides, the CDR3 is TGTGCCAGCTACGCTCGGGACAGGGAAGAGGGTAAGAGCAATCAGCCCCAGCATTTT. It specifies CASYARDREEGKSNQPQHF. The complete variable domain, with remaining parts taken from reference TRBV5-5 and TRBJ1-5, reads DAGVTQSPTHLIKTRGQQVTLRCSPISGHKSVSWYQQVLGQGPQFIFQYYEKEERGRGNFPDRFSARQFPNYSSELNVNALLLGDSALYLCASYARDREEGKSNQPQHFGDGTRLSIL.

The chain uses TRBV2 and TRBJ2-7, with 10 bases that match TRBD2. V trimming: 7 bases; J trimming: 3 bases; junction bases outside the gene matches: 6. The CDR3 consists of 14 residues. CDR1 and CDR2 from the germline V gene are SNHLY and FYNNEI. In DNA, the CDR3 is TGTGCCAGCAATATAGCGGGAGGAGTCTACGAGCAGTACTTC. Encoded protein: CASNIAGGVYEQYF.

The chain combines TRBV12-3 or TRBV12-4 with TRBJ2-7, with 13 bases aligning to TRBD2. The V and J ends lost 3 bases and 10 bases, in that order; junction bases with no gene match: 3. The CDR3 has 13 amino acids. Here the CDR3 reads CASSLGTSGTQYF. CDR3 DNA: TGTGCCAGCAGTTTGGGGACTAGCGGGACTCAGTACTTC.

This chain joins TRBV27 and TRBJ2-2; 9 bases fit TRBD1. Trimming at V came to 5 bases and at J to 5 bases, leaving 6 bases not matched to a gene. CDR1 and CDR2 from the germline V gene are MNHEY and SMNVEV (reference sequence). CDR3 length: 15 residues. CDR3 region: CASSEDRGGTGELFF. The CDR3 region has the DNA TGTGCCAGCAGTGAGGACAGGGGCGGGACCGGGGAGCTGTTTTTT.

The J gene is TRBJ2-1, the V gene TRBV5-8; 10 bases are shared with TRBD2. The ends lost 4 bases at V and 3 bases at J; junction bases unmatched: 4. Germline V lookup: CDR1 SGHTS, CDR2 YDEGEE. The CDR3 is 15 amino acids. The CDR3 DNA reads as TGTGCCAGCAGCCCCGGGACTAGCGACTACAATGAGCAGTTCTTC. Its translation: CASSPGTSDYNEQFF. The full variable domain, with the rest looked up from reference TRBV5-8 and TRBJ2-1, is EAGVTQSPTHLIKTRGQQATLRCSPISGHTSVYWYQQALGLGLQFLLWYDEGEERNRGNFPPRFSGRQFPNYSSELNVNALELEDSALYLCASSPGTSDYNEQFFGPGTRLTVL.

The chain employs TRBV28 and TRBJ2-5; D perhaps matches TRBD1 (5 bases). Germline V gene lookup returns CDR1 MDHEN and CDR2 SYDVKM. The V end was cut by 3 bases, the J end by 4 bases, with 9 bases between. This CDR3 has 13 residues. CDR3 region: CASSLGQLETQYF. The CDR3 coding sequence is TGTGCCAGCAGTTTGGGGCAGCTAGAGACCCAGTACTTC.

This clone has a handful of counts. The V gene is TRBV29-1, the J gene TRBJ2-7; the match to TRBD1 covers 10 bases. CDR3 length equals 13 residues. Germline values: CDR1 SQVTM, CDR2 ANQGSEA. J gave up 6 bases and V 3 bases, and 5 bases lay outside the gene matches. Written as DNA, the CDR3 is TGCAGCGTTGATGGGACAGGGGATTCCGAGCAGTACTTC. The encoded protein is CSVDGTGDSEQYF.

V is TRBV7-2 and J is TRBJ2-7, with 7 bases fitting TRBD1. V was pared by 5 bases and J by 3 bases, with 10 bases of the junction left unmatched. Germline CDR1 reads SGHTA; CDR2 reads FQGNSA. The CDR3 length is 15 residues. CDR3 sequence (DNA): TGTGCCAGCAGCCTAAGTAGCGACAGGGACTACGAGCAGTACTTC. Its translation: CASSLSSDRDYEQYF.

This clone has just one count. The chain recombines TRBV9 with TRBJ1-3; D possibly corresponds to TRBD1 (5 bases). The germline CDR1 and CDR2 sequences are SGDLS and YYNGEE. The CDR3 spans 16 residues. The V end lost 0 bases, the J end lost 4 bases, and 14 bases lay between the germline ends. CDR3 in amino acids: CASSVVSGGDGNTIYF. The CDR3 DNA sequence: TGTGCCAGCAGCGTAGTTTCCGGGGGTGACGGAAACACCATATATTTT.

The CDR3 region has the DNA TGTGCCAGCAGGGGGACAGGAGGCACCGGGGAGCTGTTTTTT. Translating it yields CASRGTGGTGELFF. This chain connects TRBV2 to TRBJ2-2, with TRBD1 identical over 8 bases. CDR1 SNHLY and CDR2 FYNNEI come from the germline V gene. The CDR3 contains 14 residues. The V and J ends lost 6 bases and 4 bases, in that order; junction bases with no gene match: 4.

J is TRBJ2-3 and V is TRBV3-1 (or the pseudogene TRBV3-2); maybe TRBD2 (6 bases). Germline-derived CDR1 and CDR2 are LGHDT and YNNKEL (reference sequence). The CDR3 loop spans 15 amino acids. V lost 5 bases to trimming and J lost 0 bases, with 12 bases between them. The CDR3 loop reads CASSDAGTSTDTQYF. In DNA, the CDR3 is TGTGCCAGCAGCGATGCCGGGACTAGCACAGATACGCAGTATTTT.

The J gene is TRBJ2-7, the V gene TRBV5-6; 10 bases map to TRBD2. Looked up from germline, CDR1 is SGHDT and CDR2 is YYEEEE. The CDR3 consists of 16 residues. The V and J ends lost 0 bases and 6 bases, in that order; junction bases with no gene match: 9. The CDR3 here is CASSLEAASGSSEQYF. Written as DNA, the CDR3 is TGTGCCAGCAGCTTGGAGGCGGCTAGCGGGAGTTCCGAGCAGTACTTC. Combining the CDR3 with reference TRBV5-6 and TRBJ2-7 gives the whole variable domain DAGVTQSPTHLIKTRGQQVTLRCSPKSGHDTVSWYQQALGQGPQFIFQYYEEEERQRGNFPDRFSGHQFPNYSSELNVNALLLGDSALYLCASSLEAASGSSEQYFGPGTRLTVT.

This clone has a handful of counts. The CDR3 DNA reads as TGTGCTAGTGGTTTGGTACTCCAGGGGAGCGGGGAGCTGTTTTTT. Protein sequence: CASGLVLQGSGELFF. The V gene is TRBV12-5, the J gene TRBJ2-2; D perhaps matches TRBD1 (6 bases). V dropped 0 bases and J dropped 7 bases, with 12 bases sitting between them. CDR1 is LGHNT and CDR2 is FRNRAP in the germline V gene. The CDR3 totals 15 residues. The complete variable domain, with remaining parts taken from reference TRBV12-5 and TRBJ2-2, reads DARVTQTPRHKVTEMGQEVTMRCQPILGHNTVFWYRQTMMQGLELLAYFRNRAPLDDSGMPKDRFSAEMPDATLATLKIQPSEPRDSAVYFCASGLVLQGSGELFFGEGSRLTVL.

This chain uses TRBV4-3 with TRBJ2-2, with TRBD2 identical over 10 bases. Trimming cost V 5 bases and J 0 bases; bases outside gene matches: 3. CDR1 LGHNA and CDR2 YSLEER come from the germline V gene. The CDR3 loop spans 16 amino acids. The DNA for the CDR3 is TGCGCCAGCAGCGCTACTAGCGGGACGAACACCGGGGAGCTGTTTTTT. This sequence encodes CASSATSGTNTGELFF.

This chain joins TRBV11-2 and TRBJ2-5; TRBD2 agrees at 8 bases. Germline CDR1 and CDR2: SGHAT and FQNNGV. The CDR3 runs to 16 residues. J lost 4 bases, V lost 4 bases, and 11 bases had no gene match. CDR3 in DNA: TGTGCCAGCAGCTCCCGGAGGATAGCGGGAAGAGAGACCCAGTACTTC. Translation gives CASSSRRIAGRETQYF. Drawing the rest from reference TRBV11-2 and TRBJ2-5, the complete variable domain is EAGVAQSPRYKIIEKRQSVAFWCNPISGHATLYWYQQILGQGPKLLIQFQNNGVVDDSQLPKDRFSAERLKGVDSTLKIQPAKLEDSAVYLCASSSRRIAGRETQYFGPGTRLLVL.

This clone was found once. The rearrangement links TRBV6-2 or TRBV6-3 to TRBJ2-1; 16 bases match TRBD2. CDR3 length equals 21 residues. With 2 bases clipped from V and 6 bases from J, the junction kept 16 bases outside the gene matches. Germline loops: CDR1 MNHEY, CDR2 SVGEGT. DNA of the CDR3: TGTGCCAGCAGTTACGGAGGACAACCGGGACTAGCGGGAGGGCCGAGCAATGAGCAGTTCTTC. It codes for CASSYGGQPGLAGGPSNEQFF.

The rearrangement uses TRBV4-1 and TRBJ2-7; 7 nucleotides agree with TRBD2. The germline V gene encodes CDR1 MGHRA and CDR2 YSYEKL. CDR3 length: 16 residues. J was trimmed by 0 bases and V by 1 base; bases with no gene match: 6. As DNA, the CDR3 is TGCGCCAGCAGCCAAGGCTGGACGGGGGGCTCCTACGAGCAGTACTTC. Its protein is CASSQGWTGGSYEQYF.

The rearrangement joins TRBV7-6 to TRBJ2-7; the match to TRBD1 covers 9 bases. This CDR3 contains 15 residues. Per the germline V gene, CDR1 is SGHVS and CDR2 is FNYEAQ. Trimming removed 5 bases from V and 5 bases from J; junction bases left unmatched: 10. Here the CDR3 reads CASSPLGTGIHEQYF. In nucleotides, the CDR3 is TGTGCCAGCAGCCCTCTGGGGACAGGGATCCACGAGCAGTACTTC.

This chain connects TRBV29-1 to TRBJ2-6, with TRBD2 as a possible D gene (5 bases). The CDR3 spans 14 residues. Germline V gene lookup returns CDR1 SQVTM and CDR2 ANQGSEA. Trimming pared 1 base from V and 4 bases from J, leaving 8 bases between. CDR3 DNA sequence: TGCAGCGTTGAAGGAGGGTACGGGGCCAACGTCCTGACTTTC. Its translation is CSVEGGYGANVLTF.

The V call is TRBV21-1, the J call TRBJ2-7; the table's D call TRBD1 went unverified against the DNA. TRBV21-1 is annotated as a pseudogene. The CDR3 runs to 15 residues. CDR3 protein: CASSMRTGKTYEQYF. For the CDR3, the DNA is TGTGCCAGCAGCATGCGGACAGGGAAGACCTACGAGCAGTACTTC.

There are a few counts of this clone. The rearrangement joins TRBV11-2 to TRBJ2-7; D might be TRBD1 (5 bases). V lost 1 base and J 6 bases, leaving 13 bases between the germline ends. The CDR3 contains 14 residues. From germline, CDR1 is SGHAT and CDR2 FQNNGV. The DNA for the CDR3 is TGTGCCAGCAGCTTAGGAAGCAGGGCGAGCGAGCAGTACTTC. This codes for CASSLGSRASEQYF.

The chain uses TRBV7-2 and TRBJ1-6; a possible D gene is TRBD1 (5 bases). Looked up from germline, CDR1 is SGHTA and CDR2 is FQGNSA. CDR3 length: 15 residues. V was trimmed by 5 bases and J by 8 bases, leaving 16 bases between them. CDR3: CASSQQATPDSPLHF. DNA for the CDR3: TGTGCCAGCAGCCAACAGGCTACGCCGGATTCACCCCTCCACTTT.

This chain links TRBV28 with TRBJ2-7; no clear D gene. In germline, CDR1 is MDHEN, CDR2 SYDVKM. The CDR3 is 13 amino acids. The V end was cut by 5 bases, the J end by 6 bases, with 14 bases between. The CDR3 region is CASSLPTGGEQYF. DNA for the CDR3: TGTGCCAGCAGTCTCCCCACTGGTGGCGAGCAGTACTTC.